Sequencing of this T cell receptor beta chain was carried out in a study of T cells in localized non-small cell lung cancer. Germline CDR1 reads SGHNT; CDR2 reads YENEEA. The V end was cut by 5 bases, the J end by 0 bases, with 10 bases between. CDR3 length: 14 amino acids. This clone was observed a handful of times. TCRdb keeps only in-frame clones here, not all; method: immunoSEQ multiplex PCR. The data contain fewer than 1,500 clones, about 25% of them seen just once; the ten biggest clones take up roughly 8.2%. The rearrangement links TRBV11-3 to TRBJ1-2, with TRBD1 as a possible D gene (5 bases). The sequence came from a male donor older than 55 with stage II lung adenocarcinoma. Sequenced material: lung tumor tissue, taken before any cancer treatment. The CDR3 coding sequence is TGTGCCAGCAGCACCCAGGGTCCTAACTATGGCTACACCTTC. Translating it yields CASSTQGPNYGYTF.